This entry describes one T cell receptor beta chain. The germline V gene has CDR1 SGHDN and CDR2 FVKESK. The CDR3 spans 15 residues. V lost 3 bases, J lost 10 bases, and 16 bases lay in between. The assay was immunoSEQ multiplex PCR, and TCRdb's table has in-frame clones only and misses some. The profile covers around 80,000 clones, with more than 90% appearing a single time and approximately 5.2% taken by the ten largest. The sample originates from a study of T cell responses to AZD1222 COVID-19 vaccine. Study in general: Combined were second doses at about 4 or about 12 weeks.

The specimen comprised peripheral blood, sampled on day 0 of AZD1222 vaccination. The receptor was isolated from an adult in good health. This chain joins TRBV14 and TRBJ1-6; TRBD1 is a possible D gene (6 bases). The DNA for the CDR3 is TGTGCCAGCAGCCAGAACCAGGGGAGGTACTCACCCCTCCACTTT. Residues: CASSQNQGRYSPLHF.